Presented here are 18 T cell receptor beta chains from one specimen sequenced in a study of T cell repertoires in cytomegalovirus infection. TCRdb called the reads again in MiXCR, with one record for every CDR3 protein. The data hold about 740,000 distinct CDR3 sequences, with about 30% observed a single time. No cognate antigen is known for these TCRs. Sequenced material: cultured PBMCs, taken from culture after CMV antigen stimulation. These receptor sequences come from a human donor in good health (CMV status not recorded). Some clones in this sample may be carry-over from other donors' samples.

The V gene is TRBV24-1, the J gene TRBJ2-7, with 7 positions matching TRBD2. The CDR3 is 13 residues long. Trimming at V came to 8 bases and at J to 7 bases, leaving 10 bases not matched to a gene. CDR1 KGHDR and CDR2 SFDVKD come from the germline V gene. The CDR3 DNA is TGTGCCACCAAGGGAGGGGCCAGCGGGGAGCAGTACTTC. It translates to CATKGGASGEQYF.

The V gene is TRBV27, the J gene TRBJ2-1; 9 positions agree with TRBD2. J lost 15 bases, V lost 5 bases, and 14 bases had no gene match. Germline assignment: CDR1 MNHEY and CDR2 SMNVEV (reference sequence). The CDR3 loop spans 14 amino acids. Written as DNA, the CDR3 is TGTGCCAGCAGTACCACACAACCGGGACTAGCCTGGTTCTTC. The encoded protein is CASSTTQPGLAWFF.

V gene TRBV11-2 combines with J gene TRBJ2-5; TRBD1 matches at 7 bases. The germline CDR1 and CDR2 sequences are SGHAT and FQNNGV. This CDR3 contains 16 residues. V lost 1 base and J lost 5; bases outside the gene matches: 10. Here the CDR3 reads CASSLALGGGWETQYF. In nucleotides, the CDR3 is TGTGCCAGCAGCTTAGCCTTAGGGGGCGGGTGGGAGACCCAGTACTTC.

This chain's CDR3 is CASSSLAGGGVDTQYF. The CDR3 DNA reads TGTGCCAGCAGCTCCCTAGCGGGGGGGGGGGTGGATACGCAGTATTTT. J is TRBJ2-3 and V is TRBV7-2; 12 nucleotides agree with TRBD2. The CDR3 runs to 16 residues. V lost 4 bases, J lost 6 bases, and 8 bases stayed unmatched. Per germline, CDR1 SGHTA and CDR2 FQGNSA.

The J gene is TRBJ2-5, the V gene TRBV10-3; D unresolved. Germline CDR1 ENHRY, CDR2 SYGVKD. The CDR3 loop spans 16 amino acids. Between the trimmed V and J ends, which lost 8 bases and 3 bases, there was a span of 22 bases. The CDR3 sequence is CAIAVGSGEKEETQYF. Here the CDR3 DNA reads TGTGCCATCGCCGTCGGGTCTGGAGAGAAAGAAGAGACCCAGTACTTC.

The genes are TRBV7-8 and TRBJ2-4; tentatively, D is TRBD1 (5 bases). Germline-derived CDR1 and CDR2 are SGHVS and FQNEAQ. The V and J ends lost 5 bases and 0 bases respectively, with 23 bases between them. CDR3 length: 19 amino acids. The CDR3 region has the DNA TGTGCCAGCAGCCCTGTTGGGATCGAGAAAAGGGGAGCCAAAAACATTCAGTACTTC. Protein sequence: CASSPVGIEKRGAKNIQYF.

The CDR3 bases are TGTGCCAGCAATAAAGCAGGGGGCTGGGCAGATACGCAGTATTTT. Translated: CASNKAGGWADTQYF. The V and J genes are TRBV6-1 and TRBJ2-3; 8 nucleotides align to TRBD1. The V segment lost 7 bases and the J segment 4 bases; nucleotides outside the gene matches: 10. The CDR3 contains 15 residues. In germline, CDR1 is MNHNS, CDR2 SASEGT.

The CDR3 is CASSEESGYEQYF. The CDR3 bases are TGTGCCAGCAGTGAAGAGTCGGGCTACGAGCAGTACTTC. V gene TRBV6-1 combines with J gene TRBJ2-7; D remains unclear. Germline-derived CDR1 and CDR2 are MNHNS and SASEGT. The CDR3 totals 13 residues. V was pared by 1 base and J by 3 bases, with 7 bases between.

This clonotype came up a few times. In DNA, the CDR3 is TGTGCCATCAGTGGATGGGGACTAGCGGGGGTGAGCTCCTACAATGAGCAGTTCTTC. It translates to CAISGWGLAGVSSYNEQFF. V is TRBV10-3 and J is TRBJ2-1, with 14 bases matching TRBD2. From germline, CDR1 is ENHRY and CDR2 SYGVKD. Trimming cost V 4 bases and J 0 bases; bases outside gene matches: 8. This CDR3 region has 19 residues.

This clonotype was seen more than once but under ten times. This chain connects TRBV4-1 to TRBJ2-2; 8 bases are shared with TRBD2. Germline V gene lookup returns CDR1 MGHRA and CDR2 YSYEKL. CDR3 length: 17 residues. Germline trimming cut 0 bases from V and 6 bases from J; bases unmatched to any gene: 9. CDR3 in amino acids: CASSQDQVGGAAGELFF. The CDR3 region has the DNA TGCGCCAGCAGCCAAGATCAAGTCGGGGGGGCGGCCGGGGAGCTGTTTTTT.

This clonotype was picked up many times. The rearrangement links TRBV7-9 to TRBJ2-3; 13 nucleotides agree with TRBD2. The CDR3 consists of 16 residues. CDR1 and CDR2 (germline): SEHNR, FQNEAQ (reference sequence). Trimming removed 4 bases from V and 0 bases from J; junction bases left unmatched: 1. The CDR3 sequence: CASSSGLAGSTDTQYF. Written as DNA, the CDR3 is TGTGCCAGCAGCTCGGGACTAGCGGGAAGCACAGATACGCAGTATTTT.

This clonotype was seen a handful of times. The chain joins TRBV7-9 to TRBJ1-6; 8 bases align to TRBD1. Germline CDR1 is SEHNR and CDR2 is FQNEAQ (reference sequence). CDR3 length equals 15 residues. J gave up 7 bases and V 4 bases, and 6 bases lay outside the gene matches. Here the CDR3 DNA reads TGTGCCAGCAGCTACCGAACAGGGGGAAATTCACCCCTCCACTTT. It is translated as CASSYRTGGNSPLHF.

This clonotype was counted at least ten times. Here the CDR3 reads CASSLAIRNEQFF. The CDR3 coding sequence is TGTGCCAGCAGCTTAGCGATTCGCAATGAGCAGTTCTTC. This chain joins TRBV7-8 and TRBJ2-1; no firm D call. The length of the CDR3 is 13 residues. Germline V CDR1 and CDR2: SGHVS, FQNEAQ. With 0 bases removed from V and 6 bases from J, the gap between germline ends came to 6 bases.

The chain couples TRBV20-1 to TRBJ2-7; 7 nucleotides line up with TRBD1. CDR3 length equals 12 residues. J lost 6 bases, V lost 3 bases, and 5 bases had no gene match. Germline loops: CDR1 DFQATT, CDR2 SNEGSKA (reference sequence). This CDR3 is CSARTGLAEQYF. DNA of the CDR3: TGCAGTGCTAGGACAGGGCTGGCCGAGCAGTACTTC.

The chain combines TRBV20-1 with TRBJ2-1, with a possible D match to TRBD2 (6 bases). The CDR3 runs to 15 residues. The V end was cut by 4 bases, the J end by 8 bases, with 21 bases between. CDR1 DFQATT and CDR2 SNEGSKA come from the germline V gene (reference sequence). The CDR3 loop is CSATKGGHLGDEQFF. As DNA, the CDR3 is TGCAGTGCTACAAAGGGAGGACATCTTGGGGATGAGCAGTTCTTC.

This clonotype was seen repeatedly, ten times or more. This chain links TRBV7-9 with TRBJ2-1; D may be TRBD1 (5 bases). Germline lookup yields CDR1 SEHNR and CDR2 FQNEAQ (reference sequence). V was pared by 4 bases and J by 4 bases, with 14 bases between. The CDR3 totals 15 residues. The CDR3 is CASSSQQGWYNEQFF. The CDR3 region has the DNA TGTGCCAGCAGCTCACAGCAGGGCTGGTACAATGAGCAGTTCTTC. The whole variable domain, remainder taken from reference TRBV7-9 and TRBJ2-1, is DTGVSQNPRHKITKRGQNVTFRCDPISEHNRLYWYRQTLGQGPEFLTYFQNEAQLEKSRLLSDRFSAERPKGSFSTLEIQRTEQGDSAMYLCASSSQQGWYNEQFFGPGTRLTVL.

In this sample, this clonotype turned up a few times. The genes are TRBV20-1 and TRBJ2-1; 8 bases agree with TRBD2. The ends lost 4 bases at V and 7 bases at J; junction bases unmatched: 9. This CDR3 region has 14 residues. Germline CDR1 reads DFQATT; CDR2 reads SNEGSKA (reference sequence). Here the CDR3 reads CSATRGGLYNEQFF. Here the CDR3 DNA reads TGCAGTGCTACACGGGGGGGCTTGTATAATGAGCAGTTCTTC.

In its sample, this clonotype was seen a few times. The rearrangement joins TRBV11-2 to TRBJ2-5; TRBD2 might be the D (5 bases). Between the trimmed V and J ends, which lost 1 base and 3 bases, there was a span of 12 bases. Germline CDR1 and CDR2: SGHAT and FQNNGV. CDR3 length: 15 residues. The CDR3 nucleotides read TGTGCCAGCAGCTTAGGGCGGGCAGCTGAAGAGACCCAGTACTTC. Its translation: CASSLGRAAEETQYF.